A single sample gave rise to the 9 T cell receptor beta chains below, sequenced in a study of T cell responses to AZD1222 COVID-19 vaccine. Profiled with immunoSEQ multiplex PCR; TCRdb holds only in-frame clones, not every one. The sample holds 150,000 to 200,000 clones, about 94% seen once. The sample was peripheral blood, taken on day 0 of AZD1222 vaccination. These receptors were collected from an adult in good health.

The chain combines TRBV5-1 with TRBJ2-7, with 8 bases identical to TRBD2. V gave up 1 base and J gave up 3 bases; unmatched junction bases: 3. This CDR3 contains 14 residues. Germline lookup yields CDR1 SGHRS and CDR2 YFSETQ. The CDR3 protein is CASSLTSGLYEQYF. DNA for the CDR3: TGCGCCAGCAGCTTGACTAGCGGACTCTACGAGCAGTACTTC.

The CDR3 coding sequence is TGTGCCAGCAGTTTCGTCGCAGGGTCTCCCCTCCACTTT. This codes for CASSFVAGSPLHF. The chain links TRBV27 to TRBJ1-6; tentative D call: TRBD1 (5 bases). Germline assignment: CDR1 MNHEY and CDR2 SMNVEV (reference sequence). The CDR3 runs 13 residues. Trimming pared 3 bases from V and 13 bases from J, leaving 13 bases between.

The chain employs TRBV5-4 and TRBJ2-5; 7 bases fit TRBD2. The junction had 10 bases not matched to a gene; V was cut back by 8 bases and J by 3 bases. From germline, CDR1 is SGHNT and CDR2 YYREEE (reference sequence). The CDR3 contains 14 residues. The chain's CDR3 is CASTERGGKETQYF. CDR3 in DNA: TGTGCCAGTACCGAACGCGGGGGAAAAGAGACCCAGTACTTC. Full variable domain (missing parts from reference TRBV5-4 and TRBJ2-5): ETGVTQSPTHLIKTRGQQVTLRCSSQSGHNTVSWYQQALGQGPQFIFQYYREEENGRGNFPPRFSGLQFPNYSSELNVNALELDDSALYLCASTERGGKETQYFGPGTRLLVL.

This chain's CDR3 is CASNSPTGTSGKLFF. The DNA for the CDR3 is TGTGCCAGCAATTCACCGACAGGGACAAGCGGAAAACTGTTTTTT. The chain is built from TRBV6-5 and TRBJ1-4; 7 nucleotides align to TRBD1. Germline V gene data show CDR1 as MNHEY and CDR2 as SVGAGI. The CDR3 is 15 amino acids. V shed 7 bases, J shed 10 bases, and the junction held 15 bases outside the gene matches.

The chain employs TRBV24-1 and TRBJ2-3, with D perhaps TRBD1 (6 bases). CDR3 size: 16 residues. Germline V gene sequence: CDR1 KGHDR, CDR2 SFDVKD. Trimming left V 2 bases short and J 0 bases short, with 11 bases between. Here the CDR3 reads CATSDWGQSSTDTQYF. CDR3 nucleotides: TGTGCCACCAGTGATTGGGGGCAGTCGAGCACAGATACGCAGTATTTT.

J is TRBJ1-2 and V is TRBV24-1; maybe TRBD1 (6 bases). The CDR3 contains 16 residues. V shed 4 bases and J shed 10 bases, with 24 bases lying between them. Looked up from germline, CDR1 is KGHDR and CDR2 is SFDVKD. CDR3 residues: CATSDPRDIRQTDYTF. DNA for the CDR3: TGTGCCACCAGTGACCCCCGGGACATAAGGCAGACGGACTACACCTTC.

The V and J genes are TRBV7-9 and TRBJ2-7, with 7 bases aligning to TRBD2. This CDR3 contains 16 residues. V lost 4 bases to trimming and J lost 1 base; unmatched junction nucleotides: 10. The germline CDR1 and CDR2 sequences are SEHNR and FQNEAQ (reference sequence). The CDR3 loop is CASSSPVIGGSYEQYF. The CDR3 DNA reads as TGTGCCAGCAGCTCACCTGTGATCGGGGGGTCCTACGAGCAGTACTTC.

The chain carries TRBV28 and TRBJ1-5; no definite D call. CDR3 size: 13 residues. V shed 5 bases and J shed 6 bases, with 11 bases lying between them. Germline-derived CDR1 and CDR2 are MDHEN and SYDVKM. CDR3 DNA sequence: TGTGCCAGCAGTCCCACGGGTAGTCAGCCCCAGCATTTT. Translating it yields CASSPTGSQPQHF.

This rearrangement joins TRBV28 to TRBJ2-5; D might be TRBD1 (7 bases). Trimming pared 5 bases from V and 4 bases from J, leaving 20 bases between. The CDR3 loop spans 16 amino acids. Germline V gives CDR1 MDHEN, CDR2 SYDVKM. CDR3 protein: CASSTWSEGASETQYF. CDR3 DNA sequence: TGTGCCAGCAGTACTTGGTCGGAGGGGGCTTCAGAGACCCAGTACTTC.